This TCR beta chain came from a study of T cells in Graves' hyperthyroidism and ophthalmopathy. Each diagnosis drew on symptoms, thyroxine, TRAb, thyroid ultrasound and orbital computed tomography findings. Per the germline V gene, CDR1 is GTSNPN and CDR2 is SVGIG (reference sequence). Trimming stripped 2 bases from V and 4 bases from J, with 21 bases between. This CDR3 has 17 amino acids. Points on this clonotype: Its antigen is as yet unknown.

Whole-study results and caveats: Ophthalmopathy and stable hyperthyroidism were separated by a 13 V-J model.

RNA transcripts yielded amplified TCR beta CDR3 regions. The TCR CDR3 first-round RT-PCR relied on the HTBI primer set. TCRdb re-called the multiplex PCR reads with MiXCR, one entry per CDR3 protein. The top ten clones hold under 7% of a sample with approximately 620,000 distinct CDR3 sequences, approximately 15% of them seen once. Material: blood. The V and J genes are TRBV30 and TRBJ1-5; D is possibly TRBD1 (6 bases). The clonotype originates from a young woman with Graves' hyperthyroidism that later progressed to Graves' ophthalmopathy. CDR3 nucleotides: TGTGCCTGGAGTAGGCCCGAAGAGACAGGTATGAATCAGCCCCAGCATTTT. Protein sequence: CAWSRPEETGMNQPQHF.